The clone carrying this TCR beta chain showed up just a few times. This entry belongs to a study of T-cell reconstitution after alpha-beta-depleted transplantation in children. Germline CDR1 MDHEN, CDR2 SYDVKM. The CDR3 covers 16 residues. V was clipped by 3 bases and J by 2 bases; unmatched bases: 6. Unique molecular identifiers tagged the TCRbeta library. MiXCR, applied by TCRdb to the PCR reads, yields one record per CDR3 protein. Of about 600,000 distinct CDR3 sequences in the sample, 10% to 15% were seen once. This TCR derives from a male patient younger than 18 who had a stem cell transplant for acute myeloid leukemia, so the T cells may come from the graft donor. The specimen comprised PBMCs, mostly from graft donor cells, sampled 360 days after TCRalphabeta/CD19-depleted stem cell transplant. The rearrangement uses TRBV28 and TRBJ2-1, with TRBD2 identical over 8 bases. As DNA, the CDR3 is TGTGCCAGCAGTTTGAGTCTAGCGGGCCCCTACAATGAGCAGTTCTTC. It encodes CASSLSLAGPYNEQFF.